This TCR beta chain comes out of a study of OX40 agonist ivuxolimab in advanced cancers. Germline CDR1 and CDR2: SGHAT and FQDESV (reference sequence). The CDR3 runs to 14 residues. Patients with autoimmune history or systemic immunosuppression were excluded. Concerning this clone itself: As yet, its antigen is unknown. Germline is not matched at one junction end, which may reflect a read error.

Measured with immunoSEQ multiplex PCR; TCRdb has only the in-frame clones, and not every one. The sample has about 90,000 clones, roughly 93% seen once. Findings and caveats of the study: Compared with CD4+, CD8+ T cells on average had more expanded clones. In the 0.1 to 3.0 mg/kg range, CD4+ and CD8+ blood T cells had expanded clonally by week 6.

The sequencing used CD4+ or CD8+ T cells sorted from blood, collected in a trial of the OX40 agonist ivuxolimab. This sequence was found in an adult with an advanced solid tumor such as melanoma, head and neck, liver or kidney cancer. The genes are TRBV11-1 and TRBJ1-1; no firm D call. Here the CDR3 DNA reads TGTGCCAGCAGCCCCCGGAGTAGGAACGCTGAAGCTTTCTTT. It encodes CASSPRSRNAEAFF.